Here is one T cell receptor beta chain with its context. The antigen it binds to is not known. No quality values exist for individual bases; no much larger clone is one base distant. V loses 4 bases of germline sequence and J loses 0 bases, and the interval between the two ends is 11 bases. CDR1 and CDR2 were assigned from the germline V gene as SGHDN and FVKESK. The CDR3, cysteine through phenylalanine, is 15 amino acids long. The sequence is cut down to CDR3 DNA, 45 bases in frame from base 1. The CDR3 regions of human TCRbeta chains were analyzed by immunosequencing. On the study's bioinformatics: Repertoire TCRs were matched against a reference library of SARS-CoV-2-specific TCRs generated with the MIRA antigen-specificity platform. Breadth was defined as the fraction of unique TCRs that were SARS-CoV-2-associated, and depth was defined as the fraction of total T cells that were SARS-CoV-2-associated. Each spike-specific TCR was assigned to its reactive spike region and to a CD4 or CD8 class using the MIRA data. Log10-transformed breadth and depth values were compared by one-way ANOVA with Sidak's multiple comparisons tests. As stored in TCRdb, this immuneACCESS dataset retains in-frame rearrangements with V and J assigned. A fraction of the clones does not appear; measured against another copy, unresolved V genes explain less than half of the discrepancy, and the remainder lacks a known reason. Clonal size and the V and J genes are those of that table, whereas D and trimming came from the DNA. This sample comprises over 110,000 clones, 92% of them detected only once. Over 8.5% of the sample is in the top ten clones.

The time point tag for this specimen amounts to: about 28 days (+/-7) after the second vaccine dose. AZD1222 recipients whose second dose came at about 4 weeks and those whose second dose came at about 12 weeks were combined into one group, since spike-specific TCR depth and breadth did not differ between the two schedules. Vaccinee samples came from UK trials COV001 and COV002, including a single-blind randomized controlled phase 2/3 trial of AZD1222 (ChAdOx1 nCoV-19) in healthy adults. Trial participant PBMC samples were collected at day 0 and day 28 after the second dose for TCRbeta chain sequencing. The data stem from a study of T cell responses to AZD1222 COVID-19 vaccine (dated by TCRdb to 2020 to 2023). Looking at the study overall: TCR sequencing was performed for roughly 240 trial participants, of whom some 200 were given two doses of AZD1222 and approximately 25 were given two doses of MenACWY control vaccine. Trial participants were enrolled into age subgroups of 18-55, 56-69 and 70-plus years, which contained around 150, 28 and 57 TCR-sequenced participants, respectively.

On the study overall, not on this receptor specifically: Participants were mostly white British and included more females than males, and it was suggested by the authors that clonal diversity may have been underestimated. Because no day 14 peak-response samples were available, the repertoires could be characterized only after the peak T cell response. Conclusions about previously exposed vaccinees were limited because only six AZD1222 recipients were SARS-CoV-2 seropositive at baseline. The whole spike protein was spanned by vaccine-associated CD4 TCRs, and dominant responses were seen in regions 160-218 and 743-854. A significant rise in spike-specific TCR breadth and depth was observed after two AZD1222 doses relative to day 0 and relative to MenACWY recipients. Reportedly, almost half of the unique spike-specific TCRs recognized epitopes lying outside the regions that are mutated in the B.1.351 and B.1.1.7 variants. The 56-69-year group was small, and its depth increase did not reach significance, likely because of low power.

This receptor chain uses TRBV14 and TRBJ2-3; the D call is tentative, TRBD1 or TRBD2, as each matches 6 bases. Sequencing was performed on peripheral blood, taken 28 days after the second AZD1222 dose. The TCR was taken from an adult who received the AZD1222 COVID-19 vaccine. The CDR3 reads CASSPGGSSTDTQYF. In nucleotide form, the sequence is TGTGCCAGCAGCCCCGGGGGCTCTAGCACAGATACGCAGTATTTT.